Listed below are T cell receptor beta chains from one sample, sequenced in a study of T cells after yellow fever vaccination. TCRdb re-derived calls from the 5' RACE reads in MiXCR, one entry per CDR3 protein. There are about 580,000 distinct CDR3 sequences in the sample; about 15% occur only once, and around 16% lies in the top ten. Sample: PBMCs, taken about 5 days after the first yellow fever vaccination. Receptors were obtained from a man aged 18 to 35 who received the YFV17D yellow fever vaccine. Each CDR3 is given with its conserved first and last residue. Fields, in order: V gene, J gene, clone size, D gene, CDR3 DNA, CDR3 protein. A D gene is named only where the DNA matches it firmly. Expanded clones are given a class, and other clones once, few, many or no size at all.

V: TRBV12-3/TRBV12-4
J: TRBJ2-2
size: few
D: TRBD1
DNA: TGTGCCAGCAGTGGACAGGGATCGGTTGCCGGGGAGCTGTTTTTT
CDR3: CASSGQGSVAGELFF

V: TRBV20-1
J: TRBJ1-1
size: few
D: TRBD1
DNA: TGCAGTGCGGCTCGGGACAGCAACACTGAAGCTTTCTTT
CDR3: CSAARDSNTEAFF

V: TRBV18
J: TRBJ2-3
size: many
D: -
DNA: TGTGCCAGCTCACCAACAGATACGCAGTATTTT
CDR3: CASSPTDTQYF

V: TRBV3-1
J: TRBJ2-2
size: few
D: -
DNA: TGTGCCAGCAGCTTGCAACGGGGGGAGCTGTTTTTT
CDR3: CASSLQRGELFF

V: TRBV20-1
J: TRBJ1-5
size: few
D: -
DNA: TGCAGTGCCTCCAGGGCATCCGATCAGCCCCAGCATTTT
CDR3: CSASRASDQPQHF

V: TRBV28
J: TRBJ1-1
size: -
D: TRBD1
DNA: TGTGCCAGCAGAAGAACGGGACAGACCACTGAAGCTTTCTTT
CDR3: CASRRTGQTTEAFF

V: TRBV6-1
J: TRBJ1-2
size: -
D: -
DNA: TGTGCCAGCAGTGAGTTTGTCAGGGGCAACTATGGCTACACCTTC
CDR3: CASSEFVRGNYGYTF

V: TRBV12-3/TRBV12-4
J: TRBJ1-2
size: -
D: TRBD1
DNA: TGTGCCAGCAGCACAGGGGGCGAAGGTGGCTACACCTTC
CDR3: CASSTGGEGGYTF

V: TRBV10-3
J: TRBJ2-5
size: many
D: -
DNA: TGTGCCATCAGTTCACAAGAGACCCAGTACTTC
CDR3: CAISSQETQYF

V: TRBV7-2
J: TRBJ2-1
size: -
D: -
DNA: TGTGCCAGCAGCTTGGTTGGGGGGCCGGGAAATGAGCAGTTCTTC
CDR3: CASSLVGGPGNEQFF

V: TRBV5-1
J: TRBJ2-3
size: few
D: -
DNA: TGCGCCAGCAGCTTGGGGGGGGAATGGACAGATACGCAGTATTTT
CDR3: CASSLGGEWTDTQYF

V: TRBV10-2
J: TRBJ2-1
size: -
D: -
DNA: TGCGCCAGCTCACAGGTTTCGGCGGACAATGAGCAGTTCTTC
CDR3: CASSQVSADNEQFF

V: TRBV7-9
J: TRBJ2-1
size: few
D: -
DNA: TGTGCCAGCAGCCCCACTCTAGCTTATGAGCAGTTCTTC
CDR3: CASSPTLAYEQFF

V: TRBV20-1
J: TRBJ2-4
size: -
D: -
DNA: TGCAGTGCTAGCCCAGGAGTCGCCAAAAACATTCAGTACTTC
CDR3: CSASPGVAKNIQYF

V: TRBV18
J: TRBJ2-7
size: few
D: -
DNA: TGTGCCAGCTCACCTCCGAAGGGGTTGGTCTACGAGCAGTACTTC
CDR3: CASSPPKGLVYEQYF